This T cell receptor beta chain was sequenced for a study of blood T cells in healthy people across ages. Whole-study context: With template switching, about one barcoded beta molecule was captured per two T cells.

It was with a sample-barcoded 5' primer and a J-beta primer mix that a second PCR of about 6 to 12 cycles was run. The authors tagged each cDNA molecule using a template-switch adaptor with 12 random nucleotides. Each CDR3 protein gets one entry after TCRdb re-called the 5' RACE reads with MiXCR. The table records some 700,000 distinct CDR3 sequences, more than 40% of them present only once. Isolation recovered at least 6.5 million PBMCs from every sample. Only a few counts were recorded for this clonotype. CDR3 length equals 16 residues. In germline, CDR1 is SGHTA, CDR2 FQGNSA. The J segment lost 10 bases and the V segment lost 1 base, leaving 8 bases of the junction unmatched.

This chain links TRBV7-2 with TRBJ2-1; 12 bases map to TRBD2. The source of this sequence is a woman in her sixties or seventies in good health. Sample: blood. In nucleotides, the CDR3 is TGTGCCAGCAGCTTAGTCCCTAGCGGGGGGGCGGAAGAGCAGTTCTTC. Its protein product is CASSLVPSGGAEEQFF.